The present TCR beta chain was sequenced within a study of T cell responses to AZD1222 COVID-19 vaccine. Study-wide results and limits: Donors were chiefly white British, with a greater number of females, and clonal diversity was perhaps underestimated. Spike as a whole was targeted by vaccine-associated CD4 TCRs, dominant at 160-218 and 743-854. The study found Spike-specific TCR breadth and depth rose after two AZD1222 doses. All repertoire sampling was performed exclusively after the peak T cell response.

Concerning this clone itself: No antigen is known for it.

Method: immunoSEQ multiplex PCR; TCRdb's copy keeps in-frame clones and lacks some. The sample yields about 86,000 clones, roughly 87% seen once. V was clipped by 8 bases and J by 8 bases, with 22 bases between them. This CDR3 comprises 16 residues. Per the germline V gene, CDR1 is SGHTA and CDR2 is FQGNSA. The chain uses TRBV7-2 and TRBJ1-6; D is unclear. The TCR comes from an adult in good health. The sequences come from peripheral blood, collected on day 0 of AZD1222 vaccination. The CDR3 loop reads CASSMARDRVDSPLHF. The CDR3 bases are TGTGCCAGCTCCATGGCACGAGATCGTGTGGATTCACCCCTCCACTTT.